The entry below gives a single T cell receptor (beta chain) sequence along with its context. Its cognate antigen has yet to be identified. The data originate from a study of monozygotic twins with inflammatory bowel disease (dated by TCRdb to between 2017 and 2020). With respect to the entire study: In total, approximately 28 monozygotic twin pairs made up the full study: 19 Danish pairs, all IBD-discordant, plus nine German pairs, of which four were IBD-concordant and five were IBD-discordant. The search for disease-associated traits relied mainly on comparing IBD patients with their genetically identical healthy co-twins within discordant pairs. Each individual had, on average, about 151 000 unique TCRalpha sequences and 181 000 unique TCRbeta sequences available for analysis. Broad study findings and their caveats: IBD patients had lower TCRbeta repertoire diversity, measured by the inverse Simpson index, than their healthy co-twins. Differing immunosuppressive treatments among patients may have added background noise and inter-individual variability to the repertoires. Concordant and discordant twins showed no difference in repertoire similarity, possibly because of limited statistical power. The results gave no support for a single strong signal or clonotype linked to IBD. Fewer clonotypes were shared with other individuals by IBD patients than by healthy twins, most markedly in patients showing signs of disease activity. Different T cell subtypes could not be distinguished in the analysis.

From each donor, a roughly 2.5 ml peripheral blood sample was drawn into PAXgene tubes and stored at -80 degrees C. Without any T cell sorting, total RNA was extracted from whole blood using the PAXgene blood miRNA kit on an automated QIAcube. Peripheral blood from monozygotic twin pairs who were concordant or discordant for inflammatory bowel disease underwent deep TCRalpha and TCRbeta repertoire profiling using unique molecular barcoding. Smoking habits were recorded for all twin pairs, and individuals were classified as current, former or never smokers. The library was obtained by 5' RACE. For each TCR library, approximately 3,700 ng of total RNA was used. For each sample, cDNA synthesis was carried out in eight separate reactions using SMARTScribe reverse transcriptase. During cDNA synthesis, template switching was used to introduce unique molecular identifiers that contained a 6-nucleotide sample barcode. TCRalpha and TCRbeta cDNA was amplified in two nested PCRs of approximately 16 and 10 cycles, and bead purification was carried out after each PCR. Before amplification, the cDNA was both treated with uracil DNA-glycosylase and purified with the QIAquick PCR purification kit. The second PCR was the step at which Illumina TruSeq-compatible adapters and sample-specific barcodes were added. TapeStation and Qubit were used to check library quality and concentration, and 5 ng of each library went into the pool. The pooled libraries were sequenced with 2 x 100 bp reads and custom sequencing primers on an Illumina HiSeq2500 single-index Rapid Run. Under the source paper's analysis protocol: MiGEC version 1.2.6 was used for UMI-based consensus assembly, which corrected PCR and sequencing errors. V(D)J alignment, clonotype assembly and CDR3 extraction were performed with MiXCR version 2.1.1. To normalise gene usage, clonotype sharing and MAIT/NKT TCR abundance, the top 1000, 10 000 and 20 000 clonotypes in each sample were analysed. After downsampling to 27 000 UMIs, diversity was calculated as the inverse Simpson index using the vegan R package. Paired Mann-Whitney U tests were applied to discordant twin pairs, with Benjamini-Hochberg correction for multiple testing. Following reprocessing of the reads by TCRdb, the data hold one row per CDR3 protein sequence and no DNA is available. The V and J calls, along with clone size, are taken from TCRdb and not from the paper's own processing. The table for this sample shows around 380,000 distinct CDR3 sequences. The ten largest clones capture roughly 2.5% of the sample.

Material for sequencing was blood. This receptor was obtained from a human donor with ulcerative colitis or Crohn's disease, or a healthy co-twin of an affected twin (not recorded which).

The CDR3 here reads CASSSLLAGVSGDEQFF. The receptor chain draws on TRBV7-8 and TRBJ2-1; TCRdb gives TRBD2 as the D gene, but with no DNA this cannot be confirmed. There are 17 amino acids in the CDR3, from cysteine to phenylalanine inclusive. DNA is not recorded here. Per the germline V gene, SGHVS is the CDR1 and FQNEAQ is the CDR2.